The T cell receptor beta chain under discussion was sequenced for a study of blood T cell repertoires in COVID-19. Study in general: Sample material is recorded as cDNA or gDNA derived from T cells, B-cell-depleted T cells, or PBMCs.

Per the original data handling: From reference gene primer amplification, estimates of nucleated cell counts were derived. The protocol was immunoSEQ multiplex PCR, while the TCRdb copy is restricted to in-frame clones and leaves out a portion. V and J calls and clone size are those listed in that table; D and trimming were worked out from the DNA. The repertoire holds tens of thousands of clones, with roughly 80% as singletons. After removal of 9 bases from V and 4 bases from J, the junction contained 9 bases not matched to a gene. The germline V gene encodes CDR1 SGDLS and CDR2 YYNGEE. The CDR3 is 13 residues long.

Sequencing was performed on peripheral blood. The chain recombines TRBV9 with TRBJ1-1, with 7 bases fitting TRBD1. This TCR came from a human donor in a cohort sampled during active COVID-19. The CDR3 is CATSRGPSTEAFF. Here the CDR3 DNA reads TGTGCCACCAGTAGGGGGCCGAGCACTGAAGCTTTCTTT.